This note documents a single T cell receptor beta chain sequence. The data stem from a study of T cells after yellow fever vaccination. Study-level background: Preparation used SMART-Seq v4 Ultra Low Input for the low-cell-number fractions.

TCRdb used MiXCR to reprocess the 5' RACE reads, holding one entry per CDR3 protein. Altogether 340,000 or so distinct CDR3 sequences are present, about 12% being singletons, with the ten largest covering approximately 3.3%. The germline V and J ends were trimmed by 1 base and 1 base, with 17 bases remaining between them. Germline V gene data show CDR1 as LGHNT and CDR2 as FRNRAP. The CDR3 has 18 amino acids. This sequence originates from a man aged 18 to 29 who received the YFV17D yellow fever vaccine. The sample in question was CD4+ T cells sorted from PBMCs, obtained 15 days after the yellow fever booster vaccination. The rearrangement joins TRBV12-5 to TRBJ2-1, with D tentatively TRBD1 (5 bases). The CDR3 region has the DNA TGTGCTAGTGGTTTGGAACCCTATAGGGGTAGGTCCTACAATGAGCAGTTCTTC. It codes for CASGLEPYRGRSYNEQFF. The full variable domain, completed using reference TRBV12-5 and TRBJ2-1, is DARVTQTPRHKVTEMGQEVTMRCQPILGHNTVFWYRQTMMQGLELLAYFRNRAPLDDSGMPKDRFSAEMPDATLATLKIQPSEPRDSAVYFCASGLEPYRGRSYNEQFFGPGTRLTVL.